This T cell receptor beta chain was documented in a study of T cell responses to AZD1222 COVID-19 vaccine. Study-wide background: Pooled together were second doses at about 4 or about 12 weeks.

The CDR3 contains 14 residues. Germline CDR1 SEHNR, CDR2 FQNEAQ (reference sequence). Between the trimmed V and J ends, which lost 5 bases and 8 bases, there was a span of 18 bases. TCRdb's copy holds only in-frame clones and misses some; the assay was immunoSEQ multiplex PCR. The sample includes around 130,000 clones, about 86% of them seen just once. Sample: peripheral blood, taken on day 0 of AZD1222 vaccination. The V gene is TRBV7-9, the J gene TRBJ1-2; no firm D call. This TCR came from an adult in good health. For the CDR3, the DNA is TGTGCCAGCAGCCGCCCAACGGCTAGCGAGGGCTACACCTTC. Encoded protein: CASSRPTASEGYTF.